The rows below give T cell receptor beta chains drawn from one sample of a study of radiation and T cells in renal cell carcinoma. Profiling relied on immunoSEQ multiplex PCR, and the TCRdb table lists in-frame clones only, not all of them. The sample includes tens of thousands of clones, around 86% seen only once; the top ten take around 21%. The starting material was blood, obtained from a patient whose treatment included radiotherapy and nephrectomy. The receptors stem from a woman in her 50s with renal cell carcinoma. CDR3s include the opening cysteine and the closing phenylalanine or tryptophan. Each record gives: J gene, clone size, D gene, CDR3 length, V gene, CDR3 protein, CDR3 DNA. D genes are given only for firm matches. Size values are once, few and many counts, or a class for expanded clones, and some rows have none.

J: TRBJ1-3
size: NA
D: TRBD1
length: 16
V: TRBV28
CDR3: CASSEQQGLEGNTIYF
DNA: TGTGCCAGCAGTGAGCAACAGGGGTTGGAAGGAAACACCATATATTTT

J: TRBJ1-4
size: NA
D: NA
length: 14
V: TRBV27
CDR3: CASTATGAYEKLFF
DNA: TGTGCCAGCACCGCGACAGGAGCCTATGAAAAACTGTTTTTT

J: TRBJ2-2
size: NA
D: TRBD2
length: 17
V: TRBV4-3
CDR3: CASSPSPSGRNTGELFF
DNA: TGCGCCAGCAGCCCCTCCCCTAGCGGGAGGAACACCGGGGAGCTGTTTTTT

J: TRBJ1-1
size: NA
D: NA
length: 17
V: TRBV4-3
CDR3: CASSQERDFLRTTEAFF
DNA: TGCGCCAGCAGCCAAGAGAGGGACTTCTTAAGGACCACTGAAGCTTTCTTT

J: TRBJ2-6
size: NA
D: TRBD1
length: 15
V: TRBV5-1
CDR3: CASSRGTGPANVLTF
DNA: TGCGCCAGCAGCAGAGGGACAGGTCCGGCCAACGTCCTGACTTTC

J: TRBJ1-2
size: once
D: NA
length: 13
V: TRBV4-3
CDR3: CASSHAGAYGYTF
DNA: TGCGCCAGCAGCCATGCGGGGGCCTATGGCTACACCTTC

J: TRBJ1-2
size: once
D: TRBD1
length: 14
V: TRBV2
CDR3: CASRRTGVGYGYTF
DNA: TGTGCCAGCAGACGGACAGGGGTAGGCTATGGCTACACCTTC

J: TRBJ1-5
size: NA
D: NA
length: 13
V: TRBV7-2
CDR3: CASSLDPNQPQHF
DNA: TGTGCCAGCAGTCTCGACCCCAATCAGCCCCAGCATTTT

J: TRBJ2-7
size: NA
D: TRBD2
length: 15
V: TRBV7-9
CDR3: CASSKLAGVSYEQYF
DNA: TGTGCCAGCAGCAAACTAGCGGGAGTTTCTTACGAGCAGTACTTC

J: TRBJ2-4
size: NA
D: NA
length: 14
V: TRBV4-3
CDR3: CASSQRGSGNIQYF
DNA: TGCGCCAGCAGCCAACGGGGCTCGGGAAACATTCAGTACTTC

J: TRBJ2-7
size: NA
D: NA
length: 14
V: TRBV5-6
CDR3: CASSFPGNRNEQYF
DNA: TGTGCCAGCAGCTTTCCAGGGAATCGAAACGAGCAGTACTTC

J: TRBJ2-7
size: NA
D: TRBD1
length: 14
V: TRBV7-8
CDR3: CASSSKGGGYEQYF
DNA: TGTGCCAGCAGCTCGAAAGGGGGCGGGTACGAGCAGTACTTC

J: TRBJ2-3
size: NA
D: NA
length: 14
V: TRBV10-1
CDR3: CASSMDINADTQYF
DNA: TGCGCCAGCAGTATGGACATTAATGCAGATACGCAGTATTTT

J: TRBJ1-6
size: NA
D: NA
length: 12
V: TRBV28
CDR3: CASSLPVQPLHF
DNA: TGTGCCAGCAGTTTACCGGTCCAACCCCTCCACTTT

J: TRBJ2-2
size: NA
D: TRBD1
length: 15
V: TRBV4-3
CDR3: CASSQAGTGPGELFF
DNA: TGCGCCAGCAGCCAGGCCGGGACAGGCCCCGGGGAGCTGTTTTTT

J: TRBJ1-5
size: NA
D: NA
length: 16
V: TRBV7-8
CDR3: CASSLGEGTLNQPQHF
DNA: TGTGCCAGCAGCTTAGGTGAGGGGACACTTAATCAGCCCCAGCATTTT

J: TRBJ2-5
size: NA
D: NA
length: 14
V: TRBV7-2
CDR3: CASSPPPGRGTQYF
DNA: TGTGCCAGCAGCCCTCCCCCGGGGAGGGGGACACAGTACTTC

J: TRBJ2-1
size: NA
D: TRBD1
length: 14
V: TRBV6-1
CDR3: CASSDRGLDNEQFF
DNA: TGTGCCAGCAGCGACAGGGGTTTGGACAATGAGCAGTTCTTC

J: TRBJ1-4
size: few
D: NA
length: 12
V: TRBV11-2
CDR3: CASSLGREKLFF
DNA: TGTGCCAGCAGCTTAGGACGAGAAAAACTGTTTTTT

J: TRBJ2-1
size: NA
D: NA
length: 15
V: TRBV7-9
CDR3: CASSPPGSAYNEQFF
DNA: TGTGCCAGCAGCCCACCCGGGTCAGCGTACAATGAGCAGTTCTTC

J: TRBJ2-1
size: NA
D: NA
length: 14
V: TRBV28
CDR3: CASSLSRVGNEQFF
DNA: TGTGCCAGCAGTTTAAGCAGGGTTGGGAATGAGCAGTTCTTC

J: TRBJ2-3
size: once
D: NA
length: 16
V: TRBV21-1
CDR3: CASSKVLAGLTDTQYF
DNA: TGTGCCAGCAGCAAAGTACTAGCGGGGCTCACAGATACGCAGTATTTT

J: TRBJ2-3
size: NA
D: TRBD1
length: 16
V: TRBV11-3
CDR3: CASSQRQGAGTDTQYF
DNA: TGTGCCAGCAGCCAGAGACAGGGGGCAGGCACAGATACGCAGTATTTT

J: TRBJ2-7
size: once
D: NA
length: 11
V: TRBV7-2
CDR3: CASSSAYEQYF
DNA: TGTGCCAGCAGTTCAGCATACGAGCAGTACTTC

J: TRBJ2-7
size: NA
D: NA
length: 15
V: TRBV9
CDR3: CASSVSPGSSYEQYF
DNA: TGTGCCAGCAGCGTAAGTCCCGGGAGCTCCTACGAGCAGTACTTC

J: TRBJ2-5
size: NA
D: TRBD1
length: 16
V: TRBV5-1
CDR3: CASSPGRDRVSETQYF
DNA: TGCGCCAGCAGCCCGGGACGGGACAGGGTTTCAGAGACCCAGTACTTC

J: TRBJ1-2
size: NA
D: NA
length: 15
V: TRBV5-1
CDR3: CASGTGYIVSDGYTF
DNA: TGCGCCAGCGGGACCGGCTATATTGTTTCGGATGGCTACACCTTC

J: TRBJ1-5
size: NA
D: TRBD1
length: 15
V: TRBV5-1
CDR3: CASSHTGASNQPQHF
DNA: TGCGCCAGCAGCCACACAGGGGCCAGCAATCAGCCCCAGCATTTT

J: TRBJ1-5
size: NA
D: NA
length: 13
V: TRBV29-1
CDR3: CSAGTDSNQPQHF
DNA: TGCAGCGCCGGGACGGATAGCAATCAGCCCCAGCATTTT

J: TRBJ1-3
size: NA
D: TRBD1
length: 17
V: TRBV4-3
CDR3: CASSPTFQGVGGNTIYF
DNA: TGCGCCAGCAGCCCTACCTTTCAGGGGGTAGGTGGAAACACCATATATTTT

J: TRBJ2-1
size: NA
D: TRBD1
length: 15
V: TRBV11-2
CDR3: CASSGGQGNYNEQFF
DNA: TGTGCCAGCAGCGGGGGACAGGGTAACTACAATGAGCAGTTCTTC

J: TRBJ2-7
size: NA
D: TRBD1
length: 15
V: TRBV25-1
CDR3: CASSEPGQGADEQYF
DNA: TGTGCCAGCAGTGAACCGGGACAGGGGGCAGACGAGCAGTACTTC

J: TRBJ1-1
size: once
D: TRBD1
length: 18
V: TRBV7-9
CDR3: CASSLNQGDRVKNTEAFF
DNA: TGTGCCAGCAGCCTTAACCAGGGGGACAGGGTTAAGAACACTGAAGCTTTCTTT

J: TRBJ2-5
size: NA
D: TRBD1
length: 12
V: TRBV27
CDR3: CASGQDRETQYF
DNA: TGTGCCAGTGGACAGGATAGGGAGACCCAGTACTTC

J: TRBJ2-3
size: NA
D: TRBD2
length: 14
V: TRBV5-5
CDR3: CASSLGGTKDTQYF
DNA: TGTGCCAGCAGCTTGGGAGGGACTAAAGATACGCAGTATTTT

J: TRBJ1-5
size: NA
D: TRBD1
length: 15
V: TRBV19
CDR3: CASSEQGARNQPQHF
DNA: TGTGCCAGTAGTGAACAGGGGGCTCGGAATCAGCCCCAGCATTTT

J: TRBJ2-7
size: NA
D: NA
length: 16
V: TRBV5-1
CDR3: CASRPAGGGVRYEQYF
DNA: TGCGCCAGCAGACCCGCCGGGGGCGGGGTACGCTACGAGCAGTACTTC

J: TRBJ1-3
size: NA
D: NA
length: 13
V: TRBV7-2
CDR3: CASTTWVGNTIYF
DNA: TGTGCCAGCACGACATGGGTTGGAAACACCATATATTTT

J: TRBJ2-2
size: NA
D: NA
length: 13
V: TRBV2
CDR3: CASSREGTGELFF
DNA: TGTGCCAGCAGCCGAGAGGGCACCGGGGAGCTGTTTTTT

J: TRBJ2-7
size: NA
D: NA
length: 15
V: TRBV4-1
CDR3: CASSQELARTYEQYF
DNA: TGCGCCAGCAGCCAAGAGCTAGCCAGGACCTACGAGCAGTACTTC

J: TRBJ2-3
size: NA
D: NA
length: 15
V: TRBV28
CDR3: CASSYDSGPADTQYF
DNA: TGTGCCAGCAGTTACGATAGTGGCCCGGCAGATACGCAGTATTTT

J: TRBJ1-1
size: few
D: NA
length: 14
V: TRBV7-9
CDR3: CASSYDILGGEAFF
DNA: TGTGCCAGCAGCTACGACATTTTAGGGGGTGAAGCTTTCTTT

J: TRBJ2-2
size: NA
D: NA
length: 11
V: TRBV28
CDR3: CASTHTGELFF
DNA: TGTGCCAGCACTCACACCGGGGAGCTGTTTTTT

J: TRBJ2-7
size: NA
D: TRBD1
length: 16
V: TRBV11-3
CDR3: CASSQTGTGGFYEQYF
DNA: TGTGCCAGCAGCCAGACCGGGACAGGGGGCTTCTACGAGCAGTACTTC

J: TRBJ2-2
size: NA
D: TRBD1
length: 15
V: TRBV11-2
CDR3: CASSVSGTGVGELFF
DNA: TGTGCCAGCAGCGTTTCCGGGACAGGGGTCGGGGAGCTGTTTTTT

J: TRBJ2-5
size: NA
D: NA
length: 13
V: TRBV2
CDR3: CASSRRERETQYF
DNA: TGTGCCAGCAGTCGTCGGGAGAGGGAGACCCAGTACTTC

J: TRBJ1-3
size: NA
D: NA
length: 15
V: TRBV7-6
CDR3: CASRKNSGSGNTIYF
DNA: TGTGCCAGCAGGAAGAACTCGGGCTCTGGAAACACCATATATTTT

J: TRBJ1-1
size: NA
D: NA
length: 14
V: TRBV6-5
CDR3: CASSPDWGATEAFF
DNA: TGTGCCAGCAGTCCCGATTGGGGGGCCACTGAAGCTTTCTTT

J: TRBJ2-7
size: medium-sized
D: NA
length: 14
V: TRBV19
CDR3: CASSIGQIHYEQYF
DNA: TGTGCCAGTAGTATCGGGCAGATCCACTACGAGCAGTACTTC

J: TRBJ1-2
size: NA
D: TRBD1
length: 15
V: TRBV19
CDR3: CASSIPRQGNYGYTF
DNA: TGTGCCAGTAGTATCCCTCGACAGGGGAACTATGGCTACACCTTC

J: TRBJ2-3
size: NA
D: NA
length: 12
V: TRBV15
CDR3: CATSRGSDTQYF
DNA: TGTGCCACCAGCAGGGGCTCAGATACGCAGTATTTT

J: TRBJ2-2
size: few
D: NA
length: 14
V: TRBV7-2
CDR3: CASSLVGQTGELFF
DNA: TGTGCCAGCAGCTTAGTCGGGCAGACCGGGGAGCTGTTTTTT

J: TRBJ2-1
size: NA
D: TRBD2
length: 16
V: TRBV5-1
CDR3: CASSTGLAGKDNEQFF
DNA: TGCGCCAGCAGCACGGGACTAGCGGGAAAGGACAATGAGCAGTTCTTC

J: TRBJ2-5
size: few
D: NA
length: 15
V: TRBV9
CDR3: CASSVAPLGRETQYF
DNA: TGTGCCAGCAGCGTAGCCCCCCTGGGGCGGGAGACCCAGTACTTC

J: TRBJ1-5
size: NA
D: TRBD1
length: 18
V: TRBV30
CDR3: CAWSAFTGDTNSNQPQHF
DNA: TGTGCCTGGAGTGCATTCACAGGGGATACAAATAGCAATCAGCCCCAGCATTTT

J: TRBJ2-4
size: NA
D: NA
length: 18
V: TRBV5-6
CDR3: CASSRGAGTSRVGNIQYF
DNA: TGTGCCAGCAGCCGAGGGGCCGGGACATCAAGGGTTGGAAACATTCAGTACTTC

J: TRBJ1-1
size: NA
D: NA
length: 12
V: TRBV12-5
CDR3: CASGALVGEAFF
DNA: TGTGCTAGTGGTGCACTGGTAGGTGAAGCTTTCTTT

J: TRBJ1-1
size: few
D: NA
length: 14
V: TRBV19
CDR3: CASMYLGRNTEAFF
DNA: TGTGCCAGTATGTACTTGGGGCGGAACACTGAAGCTTTCTTT

J: TRBJ2-7
size: once
D: TRBD1
length: 12
V: TRBV29-1
CDR3: CSTRTGGYEQYF
DNA: TGCAGCACCCGGACAGGGGGGTACGAGCAGTACTTC